This TCR beta chain is drawn from a study of T cells in Graves' hyperthyroidism and ophthalmopathy. Findings of the study overall: Most thyroid clonotypes that were expanded above 0.001 also turned up in blood.

With duration under 3 months, ophthalmopathy was active: Clinical Activity Score at least 3, NOSPECS at least 4. Uncontrolled infections, other autoimmune diseases, pregnancy or lactation led to exclusion of patients. Diagnosis rested on symptoms, serum thyroxine and TRAb, thyroid ultrasound, and orbital computed tomography. This clonotype has a count of ten or more. No antigen is known for it. From germline, CDR1 is SGHTA and CDR2 FQGNSA. Trimming removed 0 bases from V and 4 bases from J; junction bases left unmatched: 5. CDR3 size: 15 residues. The TCR beta CDR3 regions underwent amplification using RNA transcripts as the source. The HTBI set primed first-round TCR CDR3 RT-PCR. TCRdb reprocessed the multiplex PCR reads via MiXCR and lists one record per CDR3 protein. Among approximately 610,000 distinct CDR3 sequences listed, roughly 14% were seen once.

This rearrangement joins TRBV7-2 to TRBJ2-5; 7 bases match TRBD2. The source is a woman in her 40s with Graves' ophthalmopathy. Material: blood. In DNA form, the CDR3 reads TGTGCCAGCAGCTTAGCCCCCGCTAGCGGAGAGACCCAGTACTTC. Protein: CASSLAPASGETQYF.